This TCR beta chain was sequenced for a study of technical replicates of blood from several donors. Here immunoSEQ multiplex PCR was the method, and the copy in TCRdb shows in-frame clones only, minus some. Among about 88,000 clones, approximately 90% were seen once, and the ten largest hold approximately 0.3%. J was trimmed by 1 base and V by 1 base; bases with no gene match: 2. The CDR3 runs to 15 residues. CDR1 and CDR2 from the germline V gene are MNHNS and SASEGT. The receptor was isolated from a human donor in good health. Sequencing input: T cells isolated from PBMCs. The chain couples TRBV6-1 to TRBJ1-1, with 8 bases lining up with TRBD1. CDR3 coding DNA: TGTGCCAGCAGTGAAGTGGACAGGGCGAACACTGAAGCTTTCTTT. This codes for CASSEVDRANTEAFF.